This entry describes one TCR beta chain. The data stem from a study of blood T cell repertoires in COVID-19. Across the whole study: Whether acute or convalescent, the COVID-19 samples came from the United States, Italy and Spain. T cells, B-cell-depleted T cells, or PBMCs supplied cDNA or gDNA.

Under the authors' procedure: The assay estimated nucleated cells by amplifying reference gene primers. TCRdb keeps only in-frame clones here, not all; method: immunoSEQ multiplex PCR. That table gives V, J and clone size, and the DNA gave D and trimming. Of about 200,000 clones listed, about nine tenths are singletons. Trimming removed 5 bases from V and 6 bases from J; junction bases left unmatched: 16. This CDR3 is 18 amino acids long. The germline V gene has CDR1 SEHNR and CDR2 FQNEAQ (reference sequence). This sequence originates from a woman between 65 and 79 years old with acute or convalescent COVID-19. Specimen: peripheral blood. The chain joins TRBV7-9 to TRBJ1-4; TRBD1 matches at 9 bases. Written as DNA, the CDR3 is TGTGCCAGCAGCCTCGGGACAGGGACCGCGTTTTTTTATGAAAAACTGTTTTTT. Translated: CASSLGTGTAFFYEKLFF.